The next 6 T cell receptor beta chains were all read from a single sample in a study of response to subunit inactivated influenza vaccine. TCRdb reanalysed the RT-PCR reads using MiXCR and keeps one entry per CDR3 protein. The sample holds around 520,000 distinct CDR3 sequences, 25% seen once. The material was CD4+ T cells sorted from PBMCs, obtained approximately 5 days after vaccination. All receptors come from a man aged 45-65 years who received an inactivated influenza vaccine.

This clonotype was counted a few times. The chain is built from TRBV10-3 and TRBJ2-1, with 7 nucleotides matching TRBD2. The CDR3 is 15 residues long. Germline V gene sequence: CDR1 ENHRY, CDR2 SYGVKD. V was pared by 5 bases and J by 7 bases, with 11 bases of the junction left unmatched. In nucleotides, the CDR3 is TGTGCCATCAGTCAGGGAGGGCCAGCAGATAATGAGCAGTTCTTC. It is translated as CAISQGGPADNEQFF.

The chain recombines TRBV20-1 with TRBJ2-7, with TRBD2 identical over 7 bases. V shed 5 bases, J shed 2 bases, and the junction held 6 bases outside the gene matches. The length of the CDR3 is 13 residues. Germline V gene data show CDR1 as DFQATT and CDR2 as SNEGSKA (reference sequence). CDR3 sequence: CSASSGTTYEQYF. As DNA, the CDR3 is TGCAGTGCTTCTAGCGGTACCACCTACGAGCAGTACTTC.

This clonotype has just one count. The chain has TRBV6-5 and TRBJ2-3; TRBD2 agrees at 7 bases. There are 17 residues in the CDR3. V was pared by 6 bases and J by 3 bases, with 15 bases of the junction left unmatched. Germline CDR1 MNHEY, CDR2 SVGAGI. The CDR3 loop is CASRTARGRGETDTQYF. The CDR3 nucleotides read TGTGCCAGCAGGACCGCCCGAGGTCGGGGGGAGACAGATACGCAGTATTTT.

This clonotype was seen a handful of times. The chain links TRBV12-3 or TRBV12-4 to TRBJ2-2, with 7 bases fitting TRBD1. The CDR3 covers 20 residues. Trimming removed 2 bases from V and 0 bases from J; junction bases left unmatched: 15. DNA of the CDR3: TGTGCCAGCAGTTTAAACACGGGTTGGACAGGCAAATCGAACACCGGGGAGCTGTTTTTT. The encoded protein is CASSLNTGWTGKSNTGELFF.

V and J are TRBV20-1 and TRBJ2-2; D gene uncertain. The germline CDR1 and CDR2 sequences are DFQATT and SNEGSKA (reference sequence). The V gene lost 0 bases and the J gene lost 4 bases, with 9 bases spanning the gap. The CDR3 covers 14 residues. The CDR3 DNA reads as TGCAGTGCTAGAGATCTTCAGCTCACCGGGGAGCTGTTTTTT. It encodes CSARDLQLTGELFF.

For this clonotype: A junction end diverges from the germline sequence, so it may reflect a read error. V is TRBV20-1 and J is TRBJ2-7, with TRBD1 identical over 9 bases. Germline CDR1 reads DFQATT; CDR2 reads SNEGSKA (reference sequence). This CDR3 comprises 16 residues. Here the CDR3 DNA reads TGCTGTGCTAGGGTAACCACAGGGGGCGTCTCCTACGAGCAGTACTTC. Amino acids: CCARVTTGGVSYEQYF.